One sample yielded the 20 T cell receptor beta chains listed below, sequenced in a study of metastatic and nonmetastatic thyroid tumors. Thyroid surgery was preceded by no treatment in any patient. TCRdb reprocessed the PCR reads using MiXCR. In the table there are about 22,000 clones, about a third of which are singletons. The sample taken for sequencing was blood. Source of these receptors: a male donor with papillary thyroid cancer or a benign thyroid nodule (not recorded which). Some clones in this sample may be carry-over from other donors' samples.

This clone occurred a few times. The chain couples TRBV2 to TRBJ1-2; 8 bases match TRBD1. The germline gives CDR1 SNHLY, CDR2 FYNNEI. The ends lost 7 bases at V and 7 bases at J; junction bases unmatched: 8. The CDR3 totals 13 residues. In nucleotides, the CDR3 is TGTGCCAGCATGGGCGGGACAGGCCCTGGCTACACCTTC. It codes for CASMGGTGPGYTF.

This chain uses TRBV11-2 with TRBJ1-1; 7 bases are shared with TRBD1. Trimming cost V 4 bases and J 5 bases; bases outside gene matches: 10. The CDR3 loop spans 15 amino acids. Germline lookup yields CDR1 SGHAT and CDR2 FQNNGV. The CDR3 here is CASSYGRGLWTEAFF. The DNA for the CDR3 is TGTGCCAGCAGCTACGGAAGGGGGCTCTGGACTGAAGCTTTCTTT.

CDR3 coding DNA: TGCGCCAGCAGCTTGGGGAGAAACTCCTACGAGCAGTACTTC. Encoded protein: CASSLGRNSYEQYF. This chain joins TRBV5-1 and TRBJ2-7; no clear D gene. V was trimmed by 0 bases and J by 0 bases, leaving 7 bases between them. CDR1 and CDR2 from the germline V gene are SGHRS and YFSETQ. This CDR3 region has 14 residues.

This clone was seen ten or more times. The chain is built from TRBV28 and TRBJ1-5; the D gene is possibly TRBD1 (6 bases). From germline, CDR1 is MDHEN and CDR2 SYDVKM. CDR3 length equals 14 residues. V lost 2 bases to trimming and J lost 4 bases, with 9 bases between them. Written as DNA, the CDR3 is TGTGCCAGCAGTTTAGAACAGGGAAATCAGCCCCAGCATTTT. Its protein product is CASSLEQGNQPQHF.

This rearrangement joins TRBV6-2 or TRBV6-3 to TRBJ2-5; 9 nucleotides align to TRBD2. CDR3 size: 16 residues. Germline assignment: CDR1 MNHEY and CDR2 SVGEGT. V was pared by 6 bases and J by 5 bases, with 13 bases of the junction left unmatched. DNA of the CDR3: TGTGCCAGCAGACCTGGACTAGCGTGGAGCTGGGAGACCCAGTACTTC. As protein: CASRPGLAWSWETQYF.

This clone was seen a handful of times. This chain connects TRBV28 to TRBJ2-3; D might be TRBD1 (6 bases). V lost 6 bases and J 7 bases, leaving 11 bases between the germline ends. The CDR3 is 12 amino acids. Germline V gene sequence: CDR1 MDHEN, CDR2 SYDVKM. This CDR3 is CASSQQGYTQYF. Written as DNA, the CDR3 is TGTGCCAGCAGCCAACAGGGATATACGCAGTATTTT.

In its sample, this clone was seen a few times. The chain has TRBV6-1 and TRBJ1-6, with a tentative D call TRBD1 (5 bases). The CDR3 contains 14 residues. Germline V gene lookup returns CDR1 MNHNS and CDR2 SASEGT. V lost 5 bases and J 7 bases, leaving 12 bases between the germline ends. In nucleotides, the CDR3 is TGTGCCAGCAGTAAGGGACGGGCCAATTCACCCCTCCACTTT. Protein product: CASSKGRANSPLHF.

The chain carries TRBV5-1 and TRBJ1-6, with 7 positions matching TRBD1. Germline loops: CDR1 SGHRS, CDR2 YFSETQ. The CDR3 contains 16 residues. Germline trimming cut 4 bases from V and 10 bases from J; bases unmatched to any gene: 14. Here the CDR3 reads CASSLRAQGDGSPLHF. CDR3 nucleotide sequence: TGCGCCAGCAGCCTCCGGGCGCAGGGGGATGGGTCACCCCTCCACTTT. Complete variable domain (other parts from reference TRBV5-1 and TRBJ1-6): KAGVTQTPRYLIKTRGQQVTLSCSPISGHRSVSWYQQTPGQGLQFLFEYFSETQRNKGNFPGRFSGRQFSNSRSEMNVSTLELGDSALYLCASSLRAQGDGSPLHFGNGTRLTVT.

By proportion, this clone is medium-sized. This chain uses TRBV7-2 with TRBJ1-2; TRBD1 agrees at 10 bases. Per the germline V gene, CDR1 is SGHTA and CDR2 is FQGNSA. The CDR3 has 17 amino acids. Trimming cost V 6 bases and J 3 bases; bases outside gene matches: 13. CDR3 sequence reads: CASRPRGTGEGDYGYTF. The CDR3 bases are TGTGCCAGCAGACCCCGCGGGACAGGGGAGGGGGACTATGGCTACACCTTC.

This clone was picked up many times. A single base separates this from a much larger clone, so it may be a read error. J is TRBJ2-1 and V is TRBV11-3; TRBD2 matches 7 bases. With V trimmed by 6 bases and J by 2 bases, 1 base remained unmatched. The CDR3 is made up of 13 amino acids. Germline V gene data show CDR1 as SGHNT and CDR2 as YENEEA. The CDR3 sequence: CASRTSPYNEQFF. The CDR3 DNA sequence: TGTGCCAGCAGGACTAGCCCCTACAATGAGCAGTTCTTC.

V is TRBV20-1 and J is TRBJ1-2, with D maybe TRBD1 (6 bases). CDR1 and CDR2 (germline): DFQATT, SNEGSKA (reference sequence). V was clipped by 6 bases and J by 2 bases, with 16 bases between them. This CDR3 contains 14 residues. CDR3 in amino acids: CSASPGARNYGYTF. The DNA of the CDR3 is TGCAGTGCCAGCCCGGGGGCCAGAAACTATGGCTACACCTTC.

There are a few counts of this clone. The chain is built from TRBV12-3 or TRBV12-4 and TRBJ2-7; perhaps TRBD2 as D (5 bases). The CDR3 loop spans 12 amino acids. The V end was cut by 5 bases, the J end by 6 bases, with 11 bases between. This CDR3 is CASSTSTSEQYF. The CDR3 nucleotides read TGTGCCAGCAGTACTAGTACCTCCGAGCAGTACTTC.

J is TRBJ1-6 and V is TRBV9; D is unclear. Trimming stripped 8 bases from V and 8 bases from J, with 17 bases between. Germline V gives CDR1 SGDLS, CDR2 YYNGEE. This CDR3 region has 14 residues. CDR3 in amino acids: CASRGVDLYSPLHF. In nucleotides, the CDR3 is TGTGCCAGTCGCGGGGTGGACCTTTATTCACCCCTCCACTTT.

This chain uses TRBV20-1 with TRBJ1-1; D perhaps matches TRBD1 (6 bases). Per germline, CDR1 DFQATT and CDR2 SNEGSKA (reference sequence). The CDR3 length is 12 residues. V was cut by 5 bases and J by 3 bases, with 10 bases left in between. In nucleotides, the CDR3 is TGCAGTGCTCCTCCAGGGGACACTGAAGCTTTCTTT. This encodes CSAPPGDTEAFF.

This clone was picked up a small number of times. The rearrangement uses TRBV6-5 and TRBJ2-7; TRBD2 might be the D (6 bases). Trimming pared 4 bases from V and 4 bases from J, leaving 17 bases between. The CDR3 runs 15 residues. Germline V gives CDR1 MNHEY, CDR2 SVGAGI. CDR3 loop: CASSLPGTAPYEQYF. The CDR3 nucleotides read TGTGCCAGCAGTTTACCCGGGACTGCCCCGTACGAGCAGTACTTC.

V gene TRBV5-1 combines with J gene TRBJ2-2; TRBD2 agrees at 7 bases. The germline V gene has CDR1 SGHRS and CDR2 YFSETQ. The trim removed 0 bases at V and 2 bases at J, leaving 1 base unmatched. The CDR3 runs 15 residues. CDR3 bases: TGCGCCAGCAGCTTGGTAGCGGGCAACACCGGGGAGCTGTTTTTT. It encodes CASSLVAGNTGELFF.

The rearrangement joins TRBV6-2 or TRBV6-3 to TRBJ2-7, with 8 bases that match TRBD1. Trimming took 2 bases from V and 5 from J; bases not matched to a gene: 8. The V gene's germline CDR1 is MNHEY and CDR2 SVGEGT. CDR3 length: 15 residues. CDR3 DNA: TGTGCCAGCAGTTACCTAGACAGGGGCAAAAACGAGCAGTACTTC. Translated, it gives CASSYLDRGKNEQYF.

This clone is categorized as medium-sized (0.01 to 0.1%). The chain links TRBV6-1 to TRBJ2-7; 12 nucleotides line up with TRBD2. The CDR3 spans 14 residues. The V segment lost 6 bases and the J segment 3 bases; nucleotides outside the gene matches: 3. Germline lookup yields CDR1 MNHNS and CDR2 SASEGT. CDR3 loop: CASRRTSGIYEQYF. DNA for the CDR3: TGTGCCAGCAGGCGGACTAGCGGGATCTACGAGCAGTACTTC.

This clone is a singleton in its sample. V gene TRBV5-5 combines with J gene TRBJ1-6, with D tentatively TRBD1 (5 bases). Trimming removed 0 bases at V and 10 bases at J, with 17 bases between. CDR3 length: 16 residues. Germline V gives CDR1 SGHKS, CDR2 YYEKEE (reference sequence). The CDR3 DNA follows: TGTGCCAGCAGCTTGGCCGGGGGAGGGTTCACGTCACCCCTCCACTTT. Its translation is CASSLAGGGFTSPLHF.

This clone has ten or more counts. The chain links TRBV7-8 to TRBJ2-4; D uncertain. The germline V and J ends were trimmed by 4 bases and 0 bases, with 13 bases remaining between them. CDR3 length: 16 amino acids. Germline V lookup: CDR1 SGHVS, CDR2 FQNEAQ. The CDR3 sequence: CASSSSGGLAKNIQYF. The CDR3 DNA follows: TGTGCCAGCAGCTCCTCGGGCGGTCTAGCCAAAAACATTCAGTACTTC.